This TCR beta chain was recorded in a study of shared clonotypes between healthy human individuals. Study-wide context: There were three CD4 naive, three CD4 memory, two CD8 naive and one CD8 memory plates per donor.

Method: immunoSEQ multiplex PCR; TCRdb's copy keeps in-frame clones and lacks some. Of 800,000 to 950,000 clones in the sample, 96% were seen once. The J segment lost 4 bases and the V segment lost 7 bases, leaving 11 bases of the junction unmatched. The CDR3 extends over 15 amino acids. The germline CDR1 and CDR2 sequences are SQVTM and ANQGSEA. CD45RO-negative, CCR7-positively selected cells formed the naive CD8 fraction, excluding terminally differentiated effector memory CD45RA+ cells. Every donor was a Caucasian adult from Nashville, Tennessee. This clonotype originated in a man aged 30 to 45 in good health. The V gene is TRBV29-1, the J gene TRBJ1-2; 11 bases map to TRBD1. Sequenced material: naive CD8+ T cells sorted from blood. CDR3 in amino acids: CSAETEGQGGYGYTF. CDR3 DNA: TGCAGCGCTGAGACCGAGGGACAGGGGGGCTATGGCTACACCTTC.